This T cell receptor beta chain was retrieved from a study of metastatic and nonmetastatic thyroid tumors. In the study overall: The study looked at repertoires side by side in blood and in tumor or nodule tissue from malignant and benign thyroid patients.

This clone came up many times. The CDR3 length is 15 residues. V lost 4 bases, J lost 0 bases, and 12 bases lay in between. Among the patients, none had received any treatment before thyroid surgery. Using MiXCR, TCRdb re-called clones from the PCR reads. The table has fewer than 20,000 clones, approximately 14% seen once; the top ten hold 15% to 20%. The clonotype was recovered from a female donor with papillary thyroid cancer or a benign thyroid nodule (not recorded which). Some clones in this sample may be carry-over from other donors' samples. The chain links TRBV12-3 or TRBV12-4 to TRBJ1-1, with D perhaps matching TRBD1 (5 bases). Sequencing input: blood. The CDR3 nucleotides read TGTGCCAGCAGTTCTCTTTGGGGGATGAACACTGAAGCTTTCTTT. Translating it yields CASSSLWGMNTEAFF.